This T cell receptor beta chain was sequenced in a study of blood T cell repertoires in COVID-19. Data came from immunoSEQ multiplex PCR; TCRdb stores just in-frame clones and leaves some out. The sample shows some 240,000 clones, approximately 92% of them seen only once. Germline values: CDR1 SGDLS, CDR2 YYNGEE. The CDR3 loop spans 14 amino acids. The germline V and J ends were trimmed by 6 bases and 5 bases, with 12 bases remaining between them. The V call is TRBV9, the J call TRBJ1-6; D uncertain. The sequencing input was peripheral blood. The sequence derives from a middle-aged woman who had recovered from COVID-19. The CDR3 here is CASNTGGNNSPLHF. As DNA, the CDR3 is TGTGCCAGCAACACGGGAGGAAATAATTCACCCCTCCACTTT.